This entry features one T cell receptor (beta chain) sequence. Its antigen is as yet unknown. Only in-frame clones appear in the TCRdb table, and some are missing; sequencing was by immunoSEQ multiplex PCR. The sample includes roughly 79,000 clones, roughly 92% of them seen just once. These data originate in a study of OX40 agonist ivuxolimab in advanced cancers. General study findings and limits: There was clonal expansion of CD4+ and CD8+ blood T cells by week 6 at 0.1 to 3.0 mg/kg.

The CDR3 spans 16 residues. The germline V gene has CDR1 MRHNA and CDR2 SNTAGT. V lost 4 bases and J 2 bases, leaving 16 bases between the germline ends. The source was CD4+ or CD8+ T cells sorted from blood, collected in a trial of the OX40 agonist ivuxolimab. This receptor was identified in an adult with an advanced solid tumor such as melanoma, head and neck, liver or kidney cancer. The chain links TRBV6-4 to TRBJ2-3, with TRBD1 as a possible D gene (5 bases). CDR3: CASSAGAVISTDTQYF. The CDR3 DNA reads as TGTGCCAGCAGTGCTGGGGCAGTCATATCCACAGATACGCAGTATTTT.